The 5 T cell receptor beta chains given below trace back to one sample, sequenced in a study of T cells in Graves' hyperthyroidism and ophthalmopathy. RNA transcripts yielded amplified TCR beta CDR3 regions. Researchers ran a first-round RT-PCR on the TCR CDR3 using the HTBI primer set. TCRdb independently ran MiXCR on the multiplex PCR reads; one entry per CDR3 protein. The sample lists some 460,000 distinct CDR3 sequences, roughly 14% occurring once. The sequencing sample was made of blood. The receptors derive from a young woman with Graves' hyperthyroidism.

This clonotype was counted ten times or more. V and J are TRBV2 and TRBJ1-5, with D unresolved. Trimming pared 3 bases from V and 0 bases from J, leaving 15 bases between. Germline V gene sequence: CDR1 SNHLY, CDR2 FYNNEI. The CDR3 is made up of 17 amino acids. The DNA for the CDR3 is TGTGCCAGCAGTGACCGGCCCCTCGGAAATAGCAATCAGCCCCAGCATTTT. Its translation is CASSDRPLGNSNQPQHF. Drawing the rest from reference TRBV2 and TRBJ1-5, the complete variable domain is EPEVTQTPSHQVTQMGQEVILRCVPISNHLYFYWYRQILGQKVEFLVSFYNNEISEKSEIFDDQFSVERPDGSNFTLKIRSTKLEDSAMYFCASSDRPLGNSNQPQHFGDGTRLSIL.

This clonotype was seen ten or more times. This chain connects TRBV5-1 to TRBJ2-3; 7 bases map to TRBD2. This CDR3 has 15 amino acids. V lost 3 bases, J lost 2 bases, and 6 bases stayed unmatched. Germline V lookup: CDR1 SGHRS, CDR2 YFSETQ. CDR3 in DNA: TGCGCCAGCAGCTGGACTAGTAGCTACACAGATACGCAGTATTTT. This codes for CASSWTSSYTDTQYF.

This clonotype was seen at least ten times. This rearrangement joins TRBV2 to TRBJ1-5, with no clear D. Germline loops: CDR1 SNHLY, CDR2 FYNNEI. V gave up 7 bases and J gave up 6 bases, with 13 bases separating them. The CDR3 runs to 13 residues. CDR3 sequence: CASKTTGTQPQHF. The CDR3 coding sequence is TGTGCCAGCAAAACTACGGGCACTCAGCCCCAGCATTTT.

At least ten counts were recorded for this clonotype. V is TRBV24-1 and J is TRBJ1-6, with 7 bases that match TRBD1. Germline V gene lookup returns CDR1 KGHDR and CDR2 SFDVKD. V lost 4 bases, J lost 7 bases, and 12 bases stayed unmatched. The CDR3 covers 17 residues. The CDR3 loop is CATSDPPTGIENSPLHF. The CDR3 DNA follows: TGTGCCACCAGTGACCCGCCGACAGGGATTGAGAATTCACCCCTCCACTTT.

This clonotype has only a few counts. The V gene is TRBV29-1, the J gene TRBJ1-2; D not resolved. CDR3 length equals 15 residues. Trimming cost V 6 bases and J 7 bases, with 24 bases left between them. The germline CDR1 and CDR2 sequences are SQVTM and ANQGSEA. The CDR3 protein is CSVPGSRAIKGGYTF. CDR3 in DNA: TGCAGCGTCCCCGGGTCCCGCGCTATTAAGGGTGGCTACACCTTC.